This entry is about one T cell receptor (beta chain). Its antigen is not known. These data belong to a study of shared clonotypes between healthy human individuals. Overall study results and limits: Memory subsets generally showed lower estimated richness than naive subsets.

It was at deep level that the assay was run. Method: immunoSEQ multiplex PCR; TCRdb's copy keeps in-frame clones and lacks some. This table holds roughly 1,000,000 clones, 78% found once. J gave up 0 bases and V 2 bases, and 4 bases lay outside the gene matches. Per germline, CDR1 GTSNPN and CDR2 SVGIG (reference sequence). The length of the CDR3 is 15 residues. The source is a man aged 18-30 years in good health. Some clones in this sample may be carry-over from other donors' samples. The V call is TRBV30, the J call TRBJ2-7; 10 bases map to TRBD2. Sequences were obtained from memory CD4+ T cells from PBMCs. Stated subset: CD45RA-negative fraction. The CDR3 reads CAWSKASGSSYEQYF. The DNA of the CDR3 is TGTGCCTGGAGTAAGGCTAGCGGGAGCTCCTACGAGCAGTACTTC. The whole variable domain, remainder taken from reference TRBV30 and TRBJ2-7, is SQTIHQWPATLVQPVGSPLSLECTVEGTSNPNLYWYRQAAGRGLQLLFYSVGIGQISSEVPQNLSASRPQDRQFILSSKKLLLSDSGFYLCAWSKASGSSYEQYFGPGTRLTVT.